This TCR beta chain was retrieved from a study of shared clonotypes between healthy human individuals (dated by TCRdb to 2018 to 2020). General notes on the study: The cohort included a few men and a couple of women between 18 and 49 years of age. Different laboratories and diverse techniques were used to prepare libraries and sequence TCR repertoires, to increase sequencing depth and limit assay-specific biases. To estimate repertoire size and how much clonotype sharing occurs between individuals, the study deeply sequenced the blood TCR repertoires of about 5 healthy adults. Leukapheresis yielded between about 0.9 and 9 billion PBMCs per donor.

Using the deep immunoSEQ assay, multiplex PCR amplified TCR CDR3 regions from genomic DNA. For each cell subset, the extracted genomic DNA was distributed evenly across all wells of several immunoSEQ 96-well plates, and each plate served as one replicate. For unsorted PBMC, approximately 0.3 ug of genomic DNA, equivalent to about 30,000 T cell genomes, went into each replicate PCR. Ten immunoSEQ deep assay plates were used to sequence unsorted PBMC genomic DNA. Purified libraries were quantified with a Qubit 3.0 fluorometer, sized on a Bioanalyzer 2100, and re-quantified with the KAPA Library Quantification kit. A separate single-read 150-cycle Illumina NextSeq 550 flow cell was used to sequence each immunoSEQ 96-well plate. The paper's data handling went like this. The immunoSEQ output contained only junctional sequences without quality scores, so filtering could not match that applied to full-length reads. Sequences were annotated with PyIR, a Python wrapper for IgBLAST v1.9, using IMGT germline references to assign V/J genes and CDR3. Reads were filtered out if the reads had weak V/J assignments (E-value above 1e-6), no CDR3, stop codons, out-of-frame junctions, or ambiguous translated residues. V3J clonotypes were defined by identical inferred V gene, J gene, and CDR3 amino acid sequence. To compute the percentage overlap between repertoires, the number of shared unique clonotypes was divided by the size of the smaller repertoire. Three approaches were used to assess repertoire richness: RTK rarefaction, the Chao1 estimator, and Recon v2.1 estimates of unobserved clonotypes. Imported from immuneACCESS, the table was reduced by TCRdb to in-frame sequences with V and J called. These copies leave out some clones; in studies compared against another copy, an unresolved V gene accounts for under half, and the cause of the remainder is not known. The V and J calls and clone size are taken from that table; D and trimming were inferred from the DNA. Present in this sample are under 600,000 clones, around 77% of which were seen just once. The ten most abundant clones make up more than 10% of the sample.

General conclusions and limits of the study: Sampling was limited to blood, and TCR repertoires in tissue likely differ from TCR repertoires in blood. Because the study included only a small number of donors, the genetic and exposure-history diversity represented was limited. Pairwise subsampling led to the expectation that sequencing depth would affect the degree of clonotype sharing among donors.

In this sample, this clone turned up once. The antigen it recognizes is unknown. No clone much larger than this one lies a single base away; base qualities are absent. The CDR3 holds 12 amino acids from the cysteine to the phenylalanine. Of the read, only the CDR3 DNA is kept; its 36 bases are in frame from base 1. At the junction V is shortened by 6 bases and J by 7 bases, with 13 bases in between. Sequences MNHEY (CDR1) and SMNVEV (CDR2) are obtained from the germline V gene (reference sequence). Donors were healthy HIV-negative adults with no recently reported acute infections or vaccinations. Only Caucasian adults living in Nashville, Tennessee, USA were represented among the donors. In the unsorted samples, 70 million to 90 million PBMCs were counted, and genomic DNA was extracted using the QIAamp DNA Blood Mini kit. After blood collection by leukapheresis, PBMCs were isolated using Ficoll-Histopaque density gradient centrifugation and then cryopreserved in the vapor phase of liquid nitrogen.

The TCR comes from a woman aged 40 to 49 in good health. Some clones in this sample may be carry-over from other donors' samples. The sample taken for sequencing was PBMCs. The rearrangement combines TRBV27 with TRBJ2-7; a confident D gene designation cannot be given. The CDR3 protein: CASSRRLGEQYF. The nucleotides read TGTGCCAGCAGCCGAAGACTGGGGGAGCAGTACTTC.